This entry lists 5 T cell receptor beta chains sequenced from one sample in a study of cytomegalovirus exposure and HLA in healthy donors. The protocol was immunoSEQ multiplex PCR, while the TCRdb copy is restricted to in-frame clones and leaves out a portion. The data show some 140,000 clones, 80% to 90% seen once. The sequenced material came from PBMCs. These receptors originate from a woman aged 30 to 39 in good health and CMV-seropositive.

As for this clone: The sample holds other DNA sequences that translate to the same CDR3. The V call is TRBV27, the J call TRBJ2-2, with 7 bases lining up with TRBD1. Germline CDR1 reads MNHEY; CDR2 reads SMNVEV (reference sequence). The CDR3 runs 13 residues. V trimming: 2 bases; J trimming: 6 bases; junction bases outside the gene matches: 0. CDR3 protein: CASSLQGAGELFF. The CDR3 coding sequence is TGTGCCAGCAGTTTACAGGGGGCCGGGGAGCTGTTTTTT.

This chain connects TRBV9 to TRBJ2-7; perhaps TRBD1 as D (6 bases). CDR3 length: 14 amino acids. Trimming pared 0 bases from V and 2 bases from J, leaving 9 bases between. Germline V gene data show CDR1 as SGDLS and CDR2 as YYNGEE. CDR3 DNA sequence: TGTGCCAGCAGCGTAGGGGCAGGGGCCTACGAGCAGTACTTC. Translation gives CASSVGAGAYEQYF. Full variable domain (remainder filled in from reference TRBV9 and TRBJ2-7): DSGVTQTPKHLITATGQRVTLRCSPRSGDLSVYWYQQSLDQGLQFLIQYYNGEERAKGNILERFSAQQFPDLHSELNLSSLELGDSALYFCASSVGAGAYEQYFGPGTRLTVT.

CDR3 in amino acids: CASSTIGQTTGELFF. Here the CDR3 DNA reads TGTGCCAGTAGTACGATAGGACAAACCACCGGGGAGCTGTTTTTT. The chain recombines TRBV19 with TRBJ2-2; maybe TRBD1 (5 bases). Germline V lookup: CDR1 LNHDA, CDR2 SQIVND (reference sequence). The length of the CDR3 is 15 residues. Trimming left V 4 bases short and J 4 bases short, with 13 bases between. The whole variable domain, filled in from reference TRBV19 and TRBJ2-2, reads DGGITQSPKYLFRKEGQNVTLSCEQNLNHDAMYWYRQDPGQGLRLIYYSQIVNDFQKGDIAEGYSVSREKKESFPLTVTSAQKNPTAFYLCASSTIGQTTGELFFGEGSRLTVL.

The CDR3 DNA is TGTGCCAGCACCAAAGCAGGGGGACTAGCGGGGGGCCGAGCCCAAGAGACCCAGTACTTC. It is translated as CASTKAGGLAGGRAQETQYF. The chain recombines TRBV7-8 with TRBJ2-5; 15 bases are shared with TRBD2. V trimming: 7 bases; J trimming: 1 base; junction bases outside the gene matches: 16. CDR1 is SGHVS, CDR2 FQNEAQ, per germline. The CDR3 length is 20 residues.

This clone showed up just once. The chain is built from TRBV18 and TRBJ1-4, with D possibly being TRBD1 (5 bases). With 4 bases removed from V and 8 bases from J, the gap between germline ends came to 8 bases. This CDR3 contains 12 residues. Germline V gives CDR1 KGHSH, CDR2 LQKENI. The CDR3 reads CASSLPGEKLFF. The CDR3 DNA reads TGTGCCAGCTCACTCCCAGGGGAAAAACTGTTTTTT.